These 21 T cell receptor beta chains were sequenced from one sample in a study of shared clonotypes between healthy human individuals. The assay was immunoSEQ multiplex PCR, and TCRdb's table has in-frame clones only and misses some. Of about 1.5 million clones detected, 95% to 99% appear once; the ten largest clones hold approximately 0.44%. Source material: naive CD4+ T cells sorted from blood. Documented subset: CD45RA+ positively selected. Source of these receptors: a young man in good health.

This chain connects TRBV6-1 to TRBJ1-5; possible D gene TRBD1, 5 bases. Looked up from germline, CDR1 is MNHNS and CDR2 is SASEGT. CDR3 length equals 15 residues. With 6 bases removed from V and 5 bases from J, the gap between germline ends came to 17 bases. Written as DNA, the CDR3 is TGTGCCAGCAGCCCTCCGGGACGTGACGATCAGCCCCAGCATTTT. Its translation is CASSPPGRDDQPQHF.

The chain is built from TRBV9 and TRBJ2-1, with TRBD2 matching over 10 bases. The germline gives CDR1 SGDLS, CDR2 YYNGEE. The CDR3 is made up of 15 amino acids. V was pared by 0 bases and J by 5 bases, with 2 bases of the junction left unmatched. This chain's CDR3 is CASSVATSGHNEQFF. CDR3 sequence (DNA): TGTGCCAGCAGCGTAGCGACTAGCGGGCACAATGAGCAGTTCTTC.

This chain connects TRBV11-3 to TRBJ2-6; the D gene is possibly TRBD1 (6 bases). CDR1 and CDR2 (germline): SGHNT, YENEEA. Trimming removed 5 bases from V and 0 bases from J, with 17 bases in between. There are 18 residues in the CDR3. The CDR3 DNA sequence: TGTGCCAGCAGCCCACGGGGTCAGGGGAGCTCTGGGGCCAACGTCCTGACTTTC. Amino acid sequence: CASSPRGQGSSGANVLTF.

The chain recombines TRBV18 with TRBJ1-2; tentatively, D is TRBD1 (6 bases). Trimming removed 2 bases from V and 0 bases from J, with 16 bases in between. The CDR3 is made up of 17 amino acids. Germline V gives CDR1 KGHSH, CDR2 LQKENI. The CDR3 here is CASSPMSRGPTNYGYTF. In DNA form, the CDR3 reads TGTGCCAGCTCACCAATGAGCAGGGGACCAACTAACTATGGCTACACCTTC.

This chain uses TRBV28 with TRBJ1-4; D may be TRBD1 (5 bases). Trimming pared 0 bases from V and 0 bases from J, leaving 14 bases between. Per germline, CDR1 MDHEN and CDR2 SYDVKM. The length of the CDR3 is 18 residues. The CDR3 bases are TGTGCCAGCAGTTTATGGACCGGTGCGGGGGCAACTAATGAAAAACTGTTTTTT. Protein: CASSLWTGAGATNEKLFF. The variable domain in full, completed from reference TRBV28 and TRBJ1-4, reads DVKVTQSSRYLVKRTGEKVFLECVQDMDHENMFWYRQDPGLGLRLIYFSYDVKMKEKGDIPEGYSVSREKKERFSLILESASTNQTSMYLCASSLWTGAGATNEKLFFGSGTQLSVL.

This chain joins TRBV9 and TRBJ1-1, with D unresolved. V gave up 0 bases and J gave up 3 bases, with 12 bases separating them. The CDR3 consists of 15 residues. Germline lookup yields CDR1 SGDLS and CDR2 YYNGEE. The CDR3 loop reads CASSVGAVMDTEAFF. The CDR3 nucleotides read TGTGCCAGCAGCGTAGGGGCTGTGATGGACACTGAAGCTTTCTTT.

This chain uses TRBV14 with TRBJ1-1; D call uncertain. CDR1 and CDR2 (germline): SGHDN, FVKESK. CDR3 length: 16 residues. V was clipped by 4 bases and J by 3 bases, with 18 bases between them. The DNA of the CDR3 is TGTGCCAGCAGCCCCCTGGCAGGATTTGGGGACACTGAAGCTTTCTTT. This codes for CASSPLAGFGDTEAFF.

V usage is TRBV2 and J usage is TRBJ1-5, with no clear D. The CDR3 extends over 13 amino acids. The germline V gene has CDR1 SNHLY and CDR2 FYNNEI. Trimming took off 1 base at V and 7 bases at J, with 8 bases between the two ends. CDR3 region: CASSEDFSQPQHF. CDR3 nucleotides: TGTGCCAGCAGTGAAGATTTTTCCCAGCCCCAGCATTTT.

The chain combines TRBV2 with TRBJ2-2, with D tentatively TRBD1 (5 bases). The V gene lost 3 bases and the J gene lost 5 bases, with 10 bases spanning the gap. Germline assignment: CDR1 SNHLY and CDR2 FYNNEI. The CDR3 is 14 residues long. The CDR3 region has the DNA TGTGCCAGCAGTGACAGACAGACGACCGGGGAGCTGTTTTTT. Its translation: CASSDRQTTGELFF.

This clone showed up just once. The CDR3 coding sequence is TGTGCCAGCAGTGACGGTGGGGGGGCCTACAATGAGCAGTTCTTC. Protein sequence: CASSDGGGAYNEQFF. V and J are TRBV28 and TRBJ2-1, with 7 bases aligning to TRBD2. Per germline, CDR1 MDHEN and CDR2 SYDVKM. With 5 bases clipped from V and 2 bases from J, the junction kept 6 bases outside the gene matches. This CDR3 spans 15 amino acids.

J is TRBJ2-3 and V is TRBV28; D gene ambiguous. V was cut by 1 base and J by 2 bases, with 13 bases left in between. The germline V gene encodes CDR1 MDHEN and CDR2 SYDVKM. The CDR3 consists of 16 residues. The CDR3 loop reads CASSLFVGFTTDTQYF. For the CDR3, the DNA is TGTGCCAGCAGTTTATTTGTCGGGTTCACCACAGATACGCAGTATTTT.

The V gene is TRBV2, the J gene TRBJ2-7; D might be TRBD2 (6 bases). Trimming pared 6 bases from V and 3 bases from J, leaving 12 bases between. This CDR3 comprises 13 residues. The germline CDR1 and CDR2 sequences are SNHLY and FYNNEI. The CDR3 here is CASRTAAGYEQYF. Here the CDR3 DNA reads TGTGCCAGCAGGACCGCAGCGGGCTACGAGCAGTACTTC.

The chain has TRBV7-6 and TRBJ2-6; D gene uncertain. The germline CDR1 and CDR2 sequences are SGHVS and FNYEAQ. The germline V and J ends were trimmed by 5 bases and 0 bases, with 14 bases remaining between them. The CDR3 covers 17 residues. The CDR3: CASSPDFSSSGANVLTF. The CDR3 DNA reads TGTGCCAGCAGCCCCGATTTTTCTAGCTCTGGGGCCAACGTCCTGACTTTC.

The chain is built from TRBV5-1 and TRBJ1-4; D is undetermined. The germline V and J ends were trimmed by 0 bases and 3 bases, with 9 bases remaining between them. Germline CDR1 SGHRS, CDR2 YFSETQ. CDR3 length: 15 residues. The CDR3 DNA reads TGCGCCAGCAGCTTGGGTTGGGGTTCTAATGAAAAACTGTTTTTT. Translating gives CASSLGWGSNEKLFF.

CDR3 bases: TGTGCCACCAGCAGTCAGGGGGACTCCTACAATGAGCAGTTCTTC. Translated: CATSSQGDSYNEQFF. The chain combines TRBV15 with TRBJ2-1; 7 nucleotides match TRBD1. Germline values: CDR1 LNHNV, CDR2 YYDKDF (reference sequence). The CDR3 is made up of 15 amino acids. V lost 3 bases to trimming and J lost 0 bases; unmatched junction nucleotides: 2.

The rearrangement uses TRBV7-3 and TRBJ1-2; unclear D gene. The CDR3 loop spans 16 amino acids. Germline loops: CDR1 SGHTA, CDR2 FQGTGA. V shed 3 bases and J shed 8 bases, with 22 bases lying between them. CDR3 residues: CASSLSHGDTEGGYTF. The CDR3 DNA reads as TGTGCCAGCAGCTTGTCCCACGGGGATACGGAAGGAGGCTACACCTTC.

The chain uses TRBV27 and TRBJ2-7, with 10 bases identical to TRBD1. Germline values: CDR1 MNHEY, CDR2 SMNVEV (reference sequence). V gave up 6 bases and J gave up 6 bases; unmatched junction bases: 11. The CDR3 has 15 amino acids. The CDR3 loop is CASSPPGQGILEQYF. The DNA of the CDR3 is TGTGCCAGCAGCCCACCGGGACAGGGGATTCTCGAGCAGTACTTC.

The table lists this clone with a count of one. This chain's CDR3 is CASSLNGQGPYEQYF. CDR3 bases: TGTGCCAGCAGCTTAAATGGGCAGGGACCTTACGAGCAGTACTTC. The chain couples TRBV7-8 to TRBJ2-7; either TRBD1 or TRBD2 may fit D (5 bases each). Germline CDR1 reads SGHVS; CDR2 reads FQNEAQ. The V end was cut by 2 bases, the J end by 4 bases, with 15 bases between. This CDR3 comprises 15 residues. Variable domain in full (rest from reference TRBV7-8 and TRBJ2-7): GAGVSQSPRYKVAKRGQDVALRCDPISGHVSLFWYQQALGQGPEFLTYFQNEAQLDKSGLPSDRFFAERPEGSVSTLKIQRTQQEDSAVYLCASSLNGQGPYEQYFGPGTRLTVT.

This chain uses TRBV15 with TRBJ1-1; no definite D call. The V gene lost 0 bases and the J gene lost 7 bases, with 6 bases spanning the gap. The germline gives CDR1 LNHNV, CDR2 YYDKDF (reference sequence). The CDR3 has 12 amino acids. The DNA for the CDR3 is TGTGCCACCAGCAGAGATAGAGGTGAAGCTTTCTTT. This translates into CATSRDRGEAFF.

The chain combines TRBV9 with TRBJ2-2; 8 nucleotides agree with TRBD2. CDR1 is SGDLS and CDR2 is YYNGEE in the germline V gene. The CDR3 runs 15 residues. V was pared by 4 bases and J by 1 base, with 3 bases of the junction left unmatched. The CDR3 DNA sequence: TGTGCCAGCAGCTTACTAGCGGTGAACACCGGGGAGCTGTTTTTT. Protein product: CASSLLAVNTGELFF.

In DNA, the CDR3 is TGTGCCATCGCTGGGACTGGAAACACCATATATTTT. This gives the protein CAIAGTGNTIYF. V gene TRBV10-3 combines with J gene TRBJ1-3; D call uncertain. Germline loops: CDR1 ENHRY, CDR2 SYGVKD. CDR3 length: 12 residues. The V end lost 8 bases, the J end lost 2 bases, and 7 bases lay between the germline ends.